The T cell receptor beta chain under discussion was sequenced for a study of human CD8 memory T cell subsets. CCR7+ PD-1- TIGIT- CD8+ T cells were termed stem-like memory (TSTEM). This CDR3 has 16 residues. CDR1 and CDR2 from the germline V gene are SGHDT and YYEEEE. By UMI-labeled 5' RACE, the TCR beta libraries were made. For each CDR3 protein, TCRdb gives one entry from its re-call of the 5' RACE reads, without DNA. The sample has roughly 9,300 distinct CDR3 sequences; the top ten hold 8.5% to 10%. The sequencing input was CD8+ stem-like memory T cells (TSCM and TCM) sorted from PBMCs. The subset denotes: stem-like memory CD8 T cells (TSTEM), CCR7+ PD-1- TIGIT-. The receptor comes from a human donor in good health. V usage is TRBV5-6 and J usage is TRBJ1-6; the D call from TCRdb, TRBD1, cannot be confirmed without DNA. CDR3 amino acids: CASSTSWDSTYSPLHF. The whole variable domain, filled in from reference TRBV5-6 and TRBJ1-6, reads DAGVTQSPTHLIKTRGQQVTLRCSPKSGHDTVSWYQQALGQGPQFIFQYYEEEERQRGNFPDRFSGHQFPNYSSELNVNALLLGDSALYLCASSTSWDSTYSPLHFGNGTRLTVT.